This T cell receptor beta chain derives from a study of blood T cells in healthy people across ages (dated by TCRdb to between 2014 and 2017). Regarding the study in general: In model experiments, template switching captured roughly one uniquely barcoded TCR beta cDNA molecule for every two T cells. To track age-related changes in TCR beta repertoire diversity, the study relied on deep sequencing normalized with unique cDNA molecular identifiers. The donors were divided into four age groups: young (average approximately 16 years), middle-aged (around 41), aged (about 56) and long-lived (about 79). Donors of different ages were randomly distributed across sequencing lanes to avoid experimental bias. For two donors (one aged 18 to 29 and one aged 80 or older), the study analyzed two additional independent replicas of 1 million unique cDNA reads from the same blood draw.

Systemically healthy Caucasian individuals from Russia, over 30 in total and aged about 6 to 95 years, were included as donors. Around 10 milliliters of peripheral blood were collected from each donor into EDTA-treated Vacutainer tubes. Ficoll-Paque density-gradient centrifugation was used to isolate PBMCs, with at least 6 million obtained per sample. Total RNA was extracted from PBMCs with Trizol reagent, with at least 6 micrograms obtained per sample. Naive CD45RAhigh/CD27high T cell percentages were measured by flow cytometry on a PBMC aliquot from every donor. Receptors were amplified or captured by 5' RACE. The instrument given in TCRdb is Illumina HiSeq 2500. A second roughly 6 to 12 cycle PCR used a sample-barcoded 5' primer and a J-beta primer mix. A template-switch 5' adaptor carrying 12 random nucleotides introduced a unique molecular identifier onto each TCR beta cDNA molecule. At least 2.5 million CDR3-containing paired-end reads were obtained from each sample. First-strand cDNA synthesis was performed from all RNA using the Mint cDNA synthesis kit, with priming by a TRBC-specific oligonucleotide. Following uracil-DNA glycosylase treatment, all cDNA underwent a first 18-cycle PCR with the universal primers M1SS and BC2_uni_R. Turning to the authors' computational methods: For normalization, 1 million high-quality reads, each with a distinct molecular identifier, were randomly selected from each sample. Reads with shared molecular identifiers were discarded instead of being binned into consensus sequences. CDR3 identification, clonotype clustering and error correction used MiTCR with a Q25 quality threshold and the strictest error-elimination algorithm. A nonparametric unseen species model with Euler transformation was used to estimate a lower bound on total TCR beta diversity. The raw public reads went through TCRdb reprocessing: fastp at Q25, MiXCR clone calling, in-frame beta chains kept. Rows matching on CDR3 protein sequence are summarized as one entry with the most common DNA and genes. It is TCRdb's table, rather than the study itself, that gives the V and J calls and clone size. The sample yields 700,000 to 900,000 distinct CDR3 sequences; approximately 53% were counted once. About 38% of the sample rests with the top ten.

CDR1 SEHNR and CDR2 FQNEAQ were looked up in the germline V gene (reference sequence). The CDR3 spans 11 residues, from the cysteine through the phenylalanine. Only CDR3 DNA remains: 33 bases, in frame from the first base. V sheds 3 bases and J sheds 8 bases, leaving 5 bases between their ends. This clonotype has ten or more counts. The clone's antigen remains unknown. Base qualities are missing; no much larger clone stands one base away. Broader findings and caveats from the paper: Bulk unsorted PBMC profiling prevented conclusive comparison of naive and antigen-experienced compartments. Estimates of total diversity based on one million sequenced T cells were regarded as lower bounds and as underestimates. Observed TCR beta diversity per million T cells fell roughly linearly with age, and a significant reduction was already apparent by age around 40. Compared with the aged group, the long-lived group had more naive CD4+ T cells, fewer expanded clones and increased TCR diversity, a pattern suggesting age selection. Because the CMV infection status of the donors was unknown, age-related changes in expanded clonotypes may potentially have been confounded. The percentage of naive T cells measured by flow cytometry correlated strongly with observed TCR beta diversity.

The chain employs TRBV7-9 and TRBJ2-1, with the D segment identity uncertain. The TCR was taken from a man at least 80 years old in good health. The sequenced sample consisted of blood. The CDR3 in this case is CASSFGDEQFF. The DNA sequence is given as TGTGCCAGCAGCTTCGGCGATGAGCAGTTCTTC.